The 27 T cell receptor beta chains in this list originate from one sample, sequenced in a study of monozygotic twins with inflammatory bowel disease. TCRdb re-called the 5' RACE reads and shows each CDR3 protein once, DNA omitted. The listing records about 160,000 distinct CDR3 sequences. Sequencing was done on a sample of blood. Receptor source: a human donor with ulcerative colitis or Crohn's disease, or a healthy co-twin of an affected twin (not recorded which).

The CDR3 sequence is CASRQGAGNYGYTF. The rearrangement uses TRBV2 and TRBJ1-2; the D call of TRBD1 rests on TCRdb alone, since no DNA is present to check it. Germline CDR1 and CDR2: SNHLY and FYNNEI. The CDR3 is 14 residues long. Together with reference TRBV2 and TRBJ1-2, the CDR3 gives the full variable domain: EPEVTQTPSHQVTQMGQEVILRCVPISNHLYFYWYRQILGQKVEFLVSFYNNEISEKSEIFDDQFSVERPDGSNFTLKIRSTKLEDSAMYFCASRQGAGNYGYTFGSGTRLTVV.

CDR3 protein: CASVVQGQETQYF. The V gene is TRBV28, the J gene TRBJ2-5; TCRdb calls TRBD1, which cannot be checked without DNA. Germline V gene data show CDR1 as MDHEN and CDR2 as SYDVKM. The CDR3 contains 13 residues.

This chain joins TRBV7-2 and TRBJ1-4; TCRdb proposes TRBD1, but this gene call is untestable without DNA. The CDR3 totals 20 residues. CDR1 and CDR2 from the germline V gene are SGHTA and FQGNSA. Here the CDR3 reads CASSFSALRDRLATNEKLFF. Variable domain in full (rest from reference TRBV7-2 and TRBJ1-4): GAGVSQSPSNKVTEKGKDVELRCDPISGHTALYWYRQSLGQGLEFLIYFQGNSAPDKSGLPSDRFSAERTGGSVSTLTIQRTQQEDSAVYLCASSFSALRDRLATNEKLFFGSGTQLSVL.

The chain has TRBV27 and TRBJ2-4; there is no DNA to check the TCRdb D call of TRBD1. This CDR3 has 17 residues. The germline V gene encodes CDR1 MNHEY and CDR2 SMNVEV (reference sequence). CDR3 sequence reads: CASSLFGHSGGKNIQYF.

The rearrangement links TRBV24-1 to TRBJ2-1; TCRdb's D call of TRBD2 is untestable without DNA. This CDR3 contains 17 residues. Per germline, CDR1 KGHDR and CDR2 SFDVKD. CDR3: CATSEATGTSFYNEQFF.

This rearrangement joins TRBV7-3 to TRBJ2-2; with no DNA, the TCRdb D assignment of TRBD2 cannot be verified. The germline CDR1 and CDR2 sequences are SGHTA and FQGTGA. CDR3 size: 15 residues. CDR3: CAGSPAGDYTGELFF.

This sequence joins TRBV11-3 and TRBJ2-2; TCRdb calls TRBD1, which cannot be checked without DNA. Germline CDR1 SGHNT, CDR2 YENEEA. This CDR3 is 16 amino acids long. The CDR3 loop reads CASSLVVRDGAGELFF.

The chain carries TRBV9 and TRBJ1-4; the D gene TCRdb calls, TRBD1, cannot be checked with no DNA. This CDR3 region has 15 residues. CDR1 SGDLS and CDR2 YYNGEE come from the germline V gene. The CDR3 loop reads CASSVGGRLNEKLFF.

This chain joins TRBV7-8 and TRBJ1-6; the D gene TCRdb calls, TRBD1, cannot be checked with no DNA. Per germline, CDR1 SGHVS and CDR2 FQNEAQ. The CDR3 runs to 16 residues. CDR3 in amino acids: CASSPRGGAHNSPLHF.

The CDR3 sequence is CASSHAANYGYTF. This chain joins TRBV14 and TRBJ1-2. The length of the CDR3 is 13 residues. The germline gives CDR1 SGHDN, CDR2 FVKESK.

J is TRBJ2-5 and V is TRBV9; the D gene TCRdb calls, TRBD2, cannot be checked with no DNA. CDR3 size: 15 residues. CDR1 SGDLS and CDR2 YYNGEE come from the germline V gene. The chain's CDR3 is CASSVQAGGGETQYF.

The chain is built from TRBV28 and TRBJ2-6; TCRdb selects TRBD1, and the lack of DNA leaves this call unchecked. CDR1 and CDR2 from the germline V gene are MDHEN and SYDVKM. The CDR3 runs to 17 residues. CDR3 protein: CASSMDRWGPGANVLTF.

The chain couples TRBV20-1 to TRBJ2-3; TCRdb's D gene call, TRBD1, goes unchecked for lack of DNA. CDR3 length: 12 amino acids. The germline CDR1 and CDR2 sequences are DFQATT and SNEGSKA (reference sequence). The CDR3 loop reads CSARPGSDTQYF.

CDR3 loop: CASSATSGSNLVQYF. The chain links TRBV10-1 to TRBJ2-7; TCRdb's assignment of TRBD2 cannot be checked, as there is no DNA. Germline CDR1 is WNHNN and CDR2 is SYGVQD (reference sequence). This CDR3 is built from 15 residues.

The rearrangement joins TRBV5-6 to TRBJ2-5. The CDR3 has 13 amino acids. CDR1 and CDR2 from the germline V gene are SGHDT and YYEEEE. CDR3 residues: CASSLGFQETQYF. Full variable domain (outside the CDR3, taken from reference TRBV5-6 and TRBJ2-5): DAGVTQSPTHLIKTRGQQVTLRCSPKSGHDTVSWYQQALGQGPQFIFQYYEEEERQRGNFPDRFSGHQFPNYSSELNVNALLLGDSALYLCASSLGFQETQYFGPGTRLLVL.

J is TRBJ1-2 and V is TRBV20-1. CDR1 is DFQATT and CDR2 is SNEGSKA in the germline V gene (reference sequence). CDR3 length equals 13 residues. CDR3 in amino acids: CSARPGLLEGYTF.

The chain recombines TRBV6-1 with TRBJ2-5; TCRdb lists TRBD1, though no DNA is available to test this call. CDR3 length equals 15 residues. Germline CDR1 MNHNS, CDR2 SASEGT. CDR3 sequence reads: CASSMEGDGWETQYF.

The chain has TRBV19 and TRBJ2-1; there is no DNA to check the TCRdb D call of TRBD2. There are 15 residues in the CDR3. CDR1 is LNHDA and CDR2 is SQIVND in the germline V gene (reference sequence). The CDR3 here is CASSIGLAGYNEQFF.

The V gene is TRBV20-1, the J gene TRBJ1-5; TCRdb indicates TRBD1, and absent DNA this call remains unverified. The CDR3 is 15 residues long. Per germline, CDR1 DFQATT and CDR2 SNEGSKA (reference sequence). CDR3 in amino acids: CSASPRTGGYQPQHF.

V is TRBV5-3 and J is TRBJ1-2; the TCRdb call, TRBD1, lacks DNA for checking. TRBV5-3 counts as an open reading frame of uncertain function. The CDR3 totals 16 residues. Here the CDR3 reads CARSLDTHRFGGGYTF.

This chain connects TRBV7-2 to TRBJ2-6; TCRdb picks TRBD1, but there is no DNA to check that call. Germline assignment: CDR1 SGHTA and CDR2 FQGNSA. CDR3 length equals 15 residues. CDR3 in amino acids: CASSHGTLDFVVLTF.

V usage is TRBV10-3 and J usage is TRBJ2-1. The CDR3 is 12 amino acids. CDR1 is ENHRY, CDR2 SYGVKD, per germline. The CDR3 sequence is CAISDRLPEQFF.

The chain uses TRBV20-1 and TRBJ1-2; the TRBD1 assignment by TCRdb is unverifiable without DNA. There are 12 residues in the CDR3. Per germline, CDR1 DFQATT and CDR2 SNEGSKA (reference sequence). CDR3 amino acids: CSTRNQGGGYTF.

The V and J genes are TRBV6-2 or TRBV6-3 and TRBJ2-2; the TRBD2 assignment by TCRdb is unverifiable without DNA. Per the germline V gene, CDR1 is MNHEY and CDR2 is SVGEGT. The CDR3 is made up of 15 amino acids. This CDR3 is CASSYSALYTGELFF.

This chain joins TRBV5-1 and TRBJ2-2; TCRdb selects TRBD1, and the lack of DNA leaves this call unchecked. Germline lookup yields CDR1 SGHRS and CDR2 YFSETQ. CDR3 size: 18 residues. CDR3 in amino acids: CASSFRSTGGVVIGELFF. Variable domain in full (rest from reference TRBV5-1 and TRBJ2-2): KAGVTQTPRYLIKTRGQQVTLSCSPISGHRSVSWYQQTPGQGLQFLFEYFSETQRNKGNFPGRFSGRQFSNSRSEMNVSTLELGDSALYLCASSFRSTGGVVIGELFFGEGSRLTVL.

This CDR3 is CASSLFSGGEGENIQYF. The chain carries TRBV28 and TRBJ2-4; TCRdb lists TRBD1, though no DNA is available to test this call. CDR3 length: 17 residues. Per the germline V gene, CDR1 is MDHEN and CDR2 is SYDVKM.

The gene calls are TRBV15 and TRBJ2-1; the TCRdb call, TRBD1, lacks DNA for checking. Germline CDR1 LNHNV, CDR2 YYDKDF (reference sequence). CDR3 length: 16 residues. CDR3 in amino acids: CATSRRPGPGRNEQFF.